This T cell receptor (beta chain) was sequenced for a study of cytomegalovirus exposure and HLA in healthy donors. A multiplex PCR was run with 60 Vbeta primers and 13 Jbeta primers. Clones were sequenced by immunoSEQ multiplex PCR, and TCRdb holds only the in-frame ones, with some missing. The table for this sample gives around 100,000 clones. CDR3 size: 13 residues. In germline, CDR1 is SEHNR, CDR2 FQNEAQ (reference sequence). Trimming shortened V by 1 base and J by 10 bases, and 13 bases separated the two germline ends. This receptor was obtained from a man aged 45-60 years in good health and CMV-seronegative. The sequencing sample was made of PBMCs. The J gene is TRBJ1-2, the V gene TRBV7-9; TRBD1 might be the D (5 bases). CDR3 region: CASSLEPGKDYTF. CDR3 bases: TGTGCCAGCAGCTTAGAGCCAGGGAAGGACTACACCTTC.